This TCR beta chain was obtained from a study of blood T cell repertoires in COVID-19. Some clones are missing from TCRdb's copy, which holds only in-frame ones; the method was immunoSEQ multiplex PCR. The table lists 200,000 to 250,000 clones, about four fifths of them singletons, with more than 8.5% in the top ten. V shed 5 bases and J 3 bases; nucleotides not matched to a gene: 0. This CDR3 comprises 13 residues. The chain joins TRBV12-3 or TRBV12-4 to TRBJ1-1; 10 bases are a match to TRBD1. Input material: PBMCs or T cells enriched from blood (not recorded which). The receptor comes from a woman aged 45-60 years with acute COVID-19. DNA for the CDR3: TGTGCCAGCAGTGGGACAGGGGACACTGAAGCTTTCTTT. It is translated as CASSGTGDTEAFF.